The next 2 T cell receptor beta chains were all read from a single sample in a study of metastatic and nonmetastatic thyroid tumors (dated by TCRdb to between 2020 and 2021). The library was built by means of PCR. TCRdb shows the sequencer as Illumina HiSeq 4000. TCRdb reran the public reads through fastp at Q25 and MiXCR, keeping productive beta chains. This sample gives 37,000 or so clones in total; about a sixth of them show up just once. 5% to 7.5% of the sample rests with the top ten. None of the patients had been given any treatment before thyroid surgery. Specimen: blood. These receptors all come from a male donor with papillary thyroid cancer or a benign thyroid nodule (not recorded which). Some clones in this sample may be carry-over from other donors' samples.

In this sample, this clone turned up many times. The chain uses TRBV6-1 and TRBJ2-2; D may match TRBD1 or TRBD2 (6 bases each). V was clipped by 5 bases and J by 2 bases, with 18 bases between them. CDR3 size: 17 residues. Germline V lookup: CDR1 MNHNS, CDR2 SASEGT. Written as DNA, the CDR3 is TGTGCCAGCAGTAACGACCCGGGGGCACTAAACACCGGGGAGCTGTTTTTT. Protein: CASSNDPGALNTGELFF.

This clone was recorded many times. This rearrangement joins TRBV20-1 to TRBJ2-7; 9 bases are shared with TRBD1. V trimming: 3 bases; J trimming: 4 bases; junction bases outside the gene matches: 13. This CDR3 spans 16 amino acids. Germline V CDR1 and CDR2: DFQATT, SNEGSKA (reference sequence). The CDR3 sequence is CSARKGDRESFYEQYF. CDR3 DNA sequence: TGCAGTGCTAGGAAAGGGGACAGGGAATCTTTTTACGAGCAGTACTTC.